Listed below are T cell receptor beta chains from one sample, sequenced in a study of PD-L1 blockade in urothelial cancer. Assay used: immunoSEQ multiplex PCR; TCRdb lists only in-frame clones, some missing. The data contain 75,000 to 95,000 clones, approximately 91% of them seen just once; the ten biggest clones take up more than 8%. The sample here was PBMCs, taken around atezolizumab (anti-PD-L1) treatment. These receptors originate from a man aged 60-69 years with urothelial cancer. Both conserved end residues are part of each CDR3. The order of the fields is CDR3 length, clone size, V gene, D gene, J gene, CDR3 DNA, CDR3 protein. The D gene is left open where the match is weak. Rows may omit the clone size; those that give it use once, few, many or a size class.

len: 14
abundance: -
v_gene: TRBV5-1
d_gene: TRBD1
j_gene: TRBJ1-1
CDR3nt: TGCGCCAGCAGCCGGGACAGGGGGCTCACTGAAGCTTTCTTT
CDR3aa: CASSRDRGLTEAFF

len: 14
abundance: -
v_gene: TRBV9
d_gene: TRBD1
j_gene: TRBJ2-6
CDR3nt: TGTGCCAGTGACAGGGTAGCTGGGGCCAACGTCCTGACTTTC
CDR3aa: CASDRVAGANVLTF

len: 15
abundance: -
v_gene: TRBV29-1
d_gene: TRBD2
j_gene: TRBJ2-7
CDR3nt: TGCAGCGTTGGACAGAGGAGTAGCGGGAGATCCGAGCAGTACTTC
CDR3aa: CSVGQRSSGRSEQYF

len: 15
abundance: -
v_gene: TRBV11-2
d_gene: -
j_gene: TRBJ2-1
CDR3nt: TGTGCCAGCAACTTGGGGGACTTGATGGGCAATGAGCAGTTCTTC
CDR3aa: CASNLGDLMGNEQFF

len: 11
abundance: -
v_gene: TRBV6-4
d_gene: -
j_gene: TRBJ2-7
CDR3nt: TGTGCCAGCAGTCCTCTCTACGAGCAGTACTTC
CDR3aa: CASSPLYEQYF

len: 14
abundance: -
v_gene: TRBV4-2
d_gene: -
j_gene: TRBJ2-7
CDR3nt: TGTGCCAGCAGCCAAGACAGATTCTCCTACGAGCAGTACTTC
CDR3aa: CASSQDRFSYEQYF

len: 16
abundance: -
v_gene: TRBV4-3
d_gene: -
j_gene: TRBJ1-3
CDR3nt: TGCGCCAGCAGCCAAGCTCGTACAGACTCTGGAAACACCATATATTTT
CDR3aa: CASSQARTDSGNTIYF

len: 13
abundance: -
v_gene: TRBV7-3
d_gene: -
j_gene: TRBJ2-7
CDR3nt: TGTGCCAGCAGCCTGGACACAGATTACGAGCAGTACTTC
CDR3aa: CASSLDTDYEQYF

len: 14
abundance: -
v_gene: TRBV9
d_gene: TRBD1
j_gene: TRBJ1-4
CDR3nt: TGTGCCAGCAGCGCGGACAGGGGCAATGAAAAACTGTTTTTT
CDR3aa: CASSADRGNEKLFF

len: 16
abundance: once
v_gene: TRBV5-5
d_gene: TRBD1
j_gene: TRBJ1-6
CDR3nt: TGTGCCAGCAGCTCAGACCGGGACAGGGGACCCTTAACCCTCCACTTT
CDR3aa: CASSSDRDRGPLTLHF

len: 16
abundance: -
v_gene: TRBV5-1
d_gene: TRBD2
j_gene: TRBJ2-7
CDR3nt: TGCGCCAGCAGCTTGGGGGCTAGCGGGGACCCGGGGGAGCAGTACTTC
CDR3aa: CASSLGASGDPGEQYF

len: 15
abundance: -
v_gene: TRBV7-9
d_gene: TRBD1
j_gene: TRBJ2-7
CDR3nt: TGTGCCAGCAGCCCCCGGACAGGGAGGACCTACGAGCAGTACTTC
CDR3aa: CASSPRTGRTYEQYF

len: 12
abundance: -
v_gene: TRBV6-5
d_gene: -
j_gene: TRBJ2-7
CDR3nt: TGTGCCAGCAGCACCCGGGGCTACGAGCAGTACTTC
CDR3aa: CASSTRGYEQYF

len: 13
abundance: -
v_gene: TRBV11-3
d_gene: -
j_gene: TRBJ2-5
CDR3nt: TGTGCCAGCAGCTTATCTCCCTTAGAGACCCAGTACTTC
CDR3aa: CASSLSPLETQYF

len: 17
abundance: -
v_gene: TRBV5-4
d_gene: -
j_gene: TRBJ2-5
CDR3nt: TGTGCCAGCACCCACACGGGCTTATTTCAGGCGGGGGAGACCCAGTACTTC
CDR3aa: CASTHTGLFQAGETQYF